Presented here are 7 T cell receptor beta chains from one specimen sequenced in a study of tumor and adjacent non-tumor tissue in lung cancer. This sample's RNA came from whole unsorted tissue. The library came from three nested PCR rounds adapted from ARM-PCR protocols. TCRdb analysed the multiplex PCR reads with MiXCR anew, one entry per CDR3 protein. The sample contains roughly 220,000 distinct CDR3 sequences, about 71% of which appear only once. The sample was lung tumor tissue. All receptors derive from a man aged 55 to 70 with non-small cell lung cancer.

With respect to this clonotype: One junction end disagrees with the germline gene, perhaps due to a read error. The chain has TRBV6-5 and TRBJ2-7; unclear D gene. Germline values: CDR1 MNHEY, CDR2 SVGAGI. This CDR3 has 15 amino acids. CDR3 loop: CASGYTPRGPYEQYF. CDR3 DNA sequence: TGTGCCAGCGGTTACACCCCCCGTGGGCCCTACGAGCAGTACTTC.

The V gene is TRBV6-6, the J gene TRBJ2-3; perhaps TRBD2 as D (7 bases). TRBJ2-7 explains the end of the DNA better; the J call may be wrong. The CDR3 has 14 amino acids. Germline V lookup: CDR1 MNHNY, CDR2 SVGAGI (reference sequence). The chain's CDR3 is CASSSRGAITEQYF. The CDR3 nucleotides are TGTGCCAGCAGTTCTCGGGGGGCCATTACCGAGCAGTACTTC.

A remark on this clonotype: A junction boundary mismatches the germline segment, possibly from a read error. CDR3 residues: CASSLIGGGGPDMQYF. In nucleotides, the CDR3 is TGTGCCAGCAGCTTAATTGGCGGGGGGGGCCCAGATATGCAGTATTTT. J is TRBJ2-3 and V is TRBV11-2, with 9 positions matching TRBD2. This CDR3 has 16 amino acids. Germline assignment: CDR1 SGHAT and CDR2 FQNNGV.

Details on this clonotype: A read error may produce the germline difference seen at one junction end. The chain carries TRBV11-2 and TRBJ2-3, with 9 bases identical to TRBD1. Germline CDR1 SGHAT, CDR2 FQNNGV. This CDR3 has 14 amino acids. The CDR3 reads CVSSPTTGGNTQYF. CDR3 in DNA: TGTGTCAGCAGCCCCACGACAGGGGGAAATACGCAGTATTTT.

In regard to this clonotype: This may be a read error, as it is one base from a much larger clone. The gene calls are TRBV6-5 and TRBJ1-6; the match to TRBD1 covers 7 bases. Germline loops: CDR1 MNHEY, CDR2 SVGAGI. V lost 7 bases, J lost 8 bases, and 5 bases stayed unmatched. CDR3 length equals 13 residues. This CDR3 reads CASNLRGYSPLHF. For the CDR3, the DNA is TGTGCCAGCAATCTCAGGGGGTATTCACCCCTCCACTTT.

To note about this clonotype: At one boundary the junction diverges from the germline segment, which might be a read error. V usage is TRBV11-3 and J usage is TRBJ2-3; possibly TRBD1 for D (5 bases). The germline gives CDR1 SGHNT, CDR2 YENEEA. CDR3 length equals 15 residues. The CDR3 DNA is TGTGCTAGCAGCTTCCCGAACACAATGACAGATACGCAGTGTTTT. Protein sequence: CASSFPNTMTDTQCF.

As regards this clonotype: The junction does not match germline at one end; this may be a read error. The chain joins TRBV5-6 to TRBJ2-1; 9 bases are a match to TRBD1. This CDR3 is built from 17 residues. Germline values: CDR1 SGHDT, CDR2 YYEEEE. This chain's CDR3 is CASGFRTGVGVGYEQFF. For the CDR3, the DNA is TGTGCCAGCGGCTTCAGGACAGGGGTCGGGGTTGGGTATGAACAGTTCTTC.